A selection of T cell receptor beta chains follows, all from one sample in a study of T cells in Graves' hyperthyroidism and ophthalmopathy. A single record per CDR3 protein comes from TCRdb applying MiXCR to the multiplex PCR reads. The sample has approximately 420,000 distinct CDR3 sequences, just under 15% seen once; the top ten hold about 33%. The source material was blood. These receptor sequences come from a woman under 40 with Graves' hyperthyroidism. Both conserved end residues are part of each CDR3. D genes are given only for firm matches. Only part of the rows carry a size: once, few, many, or a class if the clone is expanded.

size | J | D | length | V | CDR3 | DNA
many | TRBJ2-5 | . | 15 | TRBV20-1 | CSARDTRTFQETQYF | TGCAGTGCTAGAGACACCCGGACATTCCAAGAGACCCAGTACTTC
. | TRBJ1-1 | . | 12 | TRBV3-1 | CASRGGATEAFF | TGTGCCAGCCGCGGAGGGGCCACTGAAGCTTTCTTT
many | TRBJ1-5 | . | 15 | TRBV28 | CASSLGSRGRQPQHF | TGTGCCAGCAGTTTAGGCAGTCGAGGCCGACAGCCCCAGCATTTT
many | TRBJ1-1 | . | 16 | TRBV10-3 | CAISESMGRGSTEAFF | TGTGCCATCAGTGAGTCAATGGGTAGGGGTTCCACTGAAGCTTTCTTT
few | TRBJ2-3 | . | 15 | TRBV9 | CASSVDGDRTDTQYF | TGTGCCAGCAGCGTAGACGGGGATCGCACAGATACGCAGTATTTT
many | TRBJ2-3 | TRBD1 | 17 | TRBV28 | CASSLYRQGMVTDTQYF | TGTGCCAGCAGTTTATACCGACAGGGAATGGTCACAGATACGCAGTATTTT
. | TRBJ2-3 | TRBD2 | 15 | TRBV10-3 | CAISEDLAGEDTQYF | TGTGCCATCAGTGAGGATCTAGCGGGAGAAGATACGCAGTATTTT
. | TRBJ2-3 | . | 14 | TRBV29-1 | CSTQGYSSTDTQYF | TGCAGCACCCAGGGCTACAGTAGCACAGATACGCAGTATTTT
many | TRBJ2-1 | . | 16 | TRBV7-3 | CASSQSGTPGIGEQFF | TGTGCCAGCAGCCAATCCGGGACCCCCGGGATAGGTGAGCAGTTCTTC
many | TRBJ2-3 | TRBD2 | 16 | TRBV3-1 | CASSQLAGASTDTQYF | TGTGCCAGCAGCCAATTGGCGGGAGCTAGCACAGATACGCAGTATTTT
few | TRBJ2-1 | . | 13 | TRBV30 | CAWSVRLSNEQFF | TGTGCCTGGAGTGTTCGTCTAAGCAATGAGCAGTTCTTC
. | TRBJ2-3 | . | 15 | TRBV28 | CASSLTGRGTDTQYF | TGTGCCAGCAGTTTGACAGGTCGCGGCACAGATACGCAGTATTTT
many | TRBJ1-1 | . | 14 | TRBV3-1 | CASSQWGPNTEAFF | TGTGCCAGCAGCCAATGGGGGCCGAACACTGAAGCTTTCTTT
. | TRBJ2-2 | . | 13 | TRBV7-2 | CASSLDHTGELFF | TGTGCCAGCAGCTTAGACCACACCGGGGAGCTGTTTTTT
. | TRBJ2-3 | . | 14 | TRBV19 | CASSIEWRADTQYF | TGTGCCAGTAGTATAGAGTGGAGAGCAGATACGCAGTATTTT
many | TRBJ2-1 | . | 16 | TRBV6-1 | CASSQGAEVLYNEQFF | TGTGCCAGCTCCCAAGGTGCAGAAGTATTATACAATGAGCAGTTCTTC
few | TRBJ1-1 | . | 19 | TRBV9 | CASSATPMFGDISNTEAFF | TGTGCCAGCAGCGCAACACCGATGTTCGGGGACATATCGAACACTGAAGCTTTCTTT
many | TRBJ2-7 | . | 15 | TRBV18 | CASSPLGSGSYEQYF | TGTGCCAGCTCACCACTTGGTAGCGGAAGCTACGAGCAGTACTTC
. | TRBJ2-2 | . | 14 | TRBV2 | CASSARLFYGELFF | TGTGCCAGCAGTGCGAGGTTATTTTACGGGGAGCTGTTTTTT
few | TRBJ2-6 | TRBD1 | 16 | TRBV19 | CASSRADRAGANVLTF | TGTGCCAGTAGTAGAGCGGACAGGGCTGGGGCCAACGTCCTGACTTTC
many | TRBJ2-3 | TRBD2 | 12 | TRBV20-1 | CSASRGADTQYF | TGCAGTGCTAGTCGGGGGGCAGATACGCAGTATTTT
. | TRBJ2-7 | . | 14 | TRBV6-1 | CASSEALVKDEQYF | TGTGCCAGCAGTGAAGCGCTAGTTAAGGACGAGCAGTACTTC
many | TRBJ1-1 | . | 13 | TRBV6-1 | CASSSLGDTEAFF | TGTGCCAGCAGCTCCTTAGGGGACACTGAAGCTTTCTTT
many | TRBJ2-1 | TRBD2 | 16 | TRBV5-1 | CASSLGTSGSSGEQFF | TGCGCCAGCAGCTTAGGGACTAGCGGGAGTTCCGGTGAGCAGTTCTTC
many | TRBJ2-1 | TRBD2 | 15 | TRBV2 | CASRAGTSGYNEQFF | TGTGCCAGCAGAGCCGGGACTAGCGGTTACAATGAGCAGTTCTTC
many | TRBJ1-1 | . | 13 | TRBV28 | CASRPWENTEAFF | TGTGCCAGCCGCCCCTGGGAGAACACTGAAGCTTTCTTT
. | TRBJ2-7 | TRBD1 | 14 | TRBV11-2 | CASSKRQGGYERYF | TGTGCCAGCAGCAAGCGACAGGGGGGGTACGAACGGTACTTC
. | TRBJ1-2 | . | 13 | TRBV29-1 | CSVVAQGRGGYTF | TGCAGCGTTGTCGCACAGGGAAGGGGTGGCTACACCTTC
many | TRBJ1-2 | . | 12 | TRBV28 | CASSLLRAGYTF | TGTGCCAGCAGTTTATTACGTGCGGGCTACACCTTC
few | TRBJ1-1 | TRBD1 | 13 | TRBV7-2 | CASSSGQATEAFF | TGTGCCAGCAGCTCGGGACAGGCGACTGAAGCTTTCTTT
few | TRBJ1-6 | . | 14 | TRBV5-4 | CASSLDPDNSPLHF | TGTGCCAGCAGCTTGGATCCGGATAATTCACCCCTCCACTTT
. | TRBJ1-2 | . | 14 | TRBV4-1 | CASSLTEDGDGYTF | TGCGCCAGCAGCCTGACAGAGGATGGCGATGGCTACACCTTC
. | TRBJ1-1 | . | 14 | TRBV4-2 | CASSQGSGNTEAFF | TGTGCCAGCAGCCAAGGATCAGGGAACACTGAAGCTTTCTTT
many | TRBJ2-3 | TRBD1 | 16 | TRBV18 | CASSGMGTGGTDTQYF | TGTGCCAGCTCAGGGATGGGGACAGGAGGCACAGATACGCAGTATTTT
. | TRBJ2-1 | TRBD2 | 16 | TRBV19 | CASSPATSGIGNEQFF | TGTGCCAGTAGTCCAGCGACTAGCGGGATCGGCAATGAGCAGTTCTTC
many | TRBJ2-3 | TRBD1 | 15 | TRBV6-1 | CASRQGANPTDTQYF | TGTGCCAGCAGACAGGGGGCCAACCCCACAGATACGCAGTATTTT
. | TRBJ2-5 | . | 12 | TRBV2 | CASRPAQETQYF | TGTGCCAGCAGGCCAGCCCAAGAGACCCAGTACTTC
many | TRBJ1-5 | TRBD1 | 14 | TRBV30 | CAWSIGQGNQPQHF | TGTGCCTGGAGTATCGGACAGGGCAATCAGCCCCAGCATTTT
few | TRBJ2-4 | . | 19 | TRBV3-1 | CASSQGLGPRRRAKNIQYF | TGTGCCAGCAGCCAAGGGTTGGGACCCCGCCGCCGAGCCAAAAACATTCAGTACTTC
many | TRBJ2-7 | . | 13 | TRBV28 | CATQTGAPYEQYF | TGTGCCACCCAGACTGGAGCCCCCTACGAGCAGTACTTC
many | TRBJ2-5 | TRBD1 | 12 | TRBV3-1 | CASRLGQGHQYF | TGTGCCAGCAGACTTGGACAGGGGCATCAGTACTTC
few | TRBJ1-3 | TRBD1 | 16 | TRBV18 | CASSTGQDSSGNTIYF | TGTGCCAGCTCAACGGGACAGGACAGCTCTGGAAACACCATATATTTT
many | TRBJ2-5 | TRBD1 | 15 | TRBV6-1 | CASRMTGKLQETQYF | TGTGCCAGCCGAATGACAGGGAAGCTCCAAGAGACCCAGTACTTC
. | TRBJ2-5 | . | 16 | TRBV28 | CASSLGTPTLQETQYF | TGTGCCAGCAGTTTAGGGACTCCCACGTTACAAGAGACCCAGTACTTC
many | TRBJ2-4 | TRBD1 | 19 | TRBV2 | CASSAWTGTSKAAKNIQYF | TGTGCCAGCAGTGCTTGGACAGGAACATCAAAAGCGGCCAAAAACATTCAGTACTTC
many | TRBJ2-1 | TRBD1 | 13 | TRBV28 | CASRDNRGDEQFF | TGTGCCAGCAGAGACAACAGGGGAGATGAGCAGTTCTTC
. | TRBJ2-7 | TRBD2 | 17 | TRBV9 | CASSPGTSGRRSYEQYF | TGTGCCAGCAGCCCCGGGACTAGCGGGAGGAGGTCCTACGAGCAGTACTTC
many | TRBJ1-1 | TRBD1 | 16 | TRBV30 | CAWRRTGKGSHTEAFF | TGTGCCTGGAGGAGGACAGGGAAGGGGTCACACACTGAAGCTTTCTTT
many | TRBJ2-1 | . | 14 | TRBV2 | CASNGGTVNNEQFF | TGTGCCAGCAATGGGGGGACAGTTAACAATGAGCAGTTCTTC
many | TRBJ1-2 | TRBD1 | 19 | TRBV24-1 | CATSDSRTGGRGGKGGYTF | TGTGCCACCAGTGATTCCAGGACAGGGGGCAGAGGGGGAAAAGGCGGCTACACCTTC
. | TRBJ2-7 | TRBD1 | 13 | TRBV20-1 | CSARVPGGDEQYF | TGCAGTGCCCGCGTCCCAGGGGGCGACGAGCAGTACTTC
. | TRBJ2-7 | TRBD2 | 19 | TRBV9 | CASSVVPHSGRGLGNEQYF | TGTGCCAGCAGCGTAGTACCCCATAGCGGGAGAGGTCTGGGCAATGAGCAGTACTTC
many | TRBJ2-3 | TRBD1 | 12 | TRBV30 | CAFDRGRDTQYF | TGTGCCTTCGACAGGGGGCGGGATACGCAGTATTTT
many | TRBJ2-5 | TRBD2 | 15 | TRBV11-2 | CASSSPGLGDETQYF | TGTGCCAGCAGCTCTCCGGGACTAGGAGACGAGACCCAGTACTTC
. | TRBJ2-3 | TRBD1 | 17 | TRBV5-6 | CAGSPDRGVRGTDTQYF | TGTGCCGGCAGCCCAGACAGGGGCGTCCGGGGCACAGATACGCAGTATTTT